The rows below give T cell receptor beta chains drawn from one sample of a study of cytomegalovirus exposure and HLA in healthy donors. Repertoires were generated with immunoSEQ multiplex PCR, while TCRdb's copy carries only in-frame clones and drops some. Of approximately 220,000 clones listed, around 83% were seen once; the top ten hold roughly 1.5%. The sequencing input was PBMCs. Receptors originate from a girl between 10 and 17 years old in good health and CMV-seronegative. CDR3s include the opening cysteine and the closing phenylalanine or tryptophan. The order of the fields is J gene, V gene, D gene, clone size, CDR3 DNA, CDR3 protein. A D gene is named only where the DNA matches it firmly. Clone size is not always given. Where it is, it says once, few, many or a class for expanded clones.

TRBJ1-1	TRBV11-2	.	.	TGTGCCAGCAGCTTTTCCTCAGGGAGGAGGGACACTGAAGCTTTCTTT	CASSFSSGRRDTEAFF
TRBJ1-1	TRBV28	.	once	TGTGCCAGTACCCACGGGGGGAGGAGTGCTGAAGCTTTCTTT	CASTHGGRSAEAFF
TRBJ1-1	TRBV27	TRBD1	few	TGTGCCAGCAGAAGGACCGGGACAGGGAGGAACACTGAAGCTTTCTTT	CASRRTGTGRNTEAFF
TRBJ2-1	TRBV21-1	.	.	TGTGCCAGCAGCAAAGTAATCCCCGGACTAGTGACTTTCAACAATGAGCAGTTCTTC	CASSKVIPGLVTFNNEQFF
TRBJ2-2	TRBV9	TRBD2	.	TGTGCCAGCACGGGGCGGGAGGTAGACACCGGGGAGCTGTTTTTT	CASTGREVDTGELFF
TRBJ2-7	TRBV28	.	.	TGTGCCAGCAGGGCATTGCACGAGCAGTACTTC	CASRALHEQYF
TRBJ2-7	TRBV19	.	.	TGTGCCAGTAGTCCCTCGGGACAAACCTACGAGCAGTACTTC	CASSPSGQTYEQYF
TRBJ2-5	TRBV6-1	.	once	TGTGCCAGCAGTGTACAGGGAAGTATTGTAGAGACCCAGTACTTC	CASSVQGSIVETQYF
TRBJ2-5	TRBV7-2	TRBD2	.	TGTGCCAGCAGCTTAGTTGGGACTAGCGGGCAAGAGACCCAGTACTTC	CASSLVGTSGQETQYF
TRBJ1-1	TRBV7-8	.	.	TGTGCCAGCAGCTTAGGGCAGGGCGGGAGTTTCTTT	CASSLGQGGSFF
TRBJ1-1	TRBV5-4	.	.	TGTGCCAGCAGACTTCACTCCATGACAGGTGGGAACACTGAAGCTTTCTTT	CASRLHSMTGGNTEAFF
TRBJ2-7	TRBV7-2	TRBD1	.	TGTGCCAGCAGCCTGAACAGGGGCCTCGGCTACGAGCAGTACTTC	CASSLNRGLGYEQYF
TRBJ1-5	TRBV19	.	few	TGTGCCAGTAAAACACCTCATCAGCCCCAGCATTTT	CASKTPHQPQHF
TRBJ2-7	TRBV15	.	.	TGTGCCACCAGCAGAGATCTGGGCTCCTACGAGCAGTACTTC	CATSRDLGSYEQYF
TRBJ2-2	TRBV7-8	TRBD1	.	TGTGCCAGCACCCAACCTCACTTAGGACAGGACTCCGGGGAGCTGTTTTTT	CASTQPHLGQDSGELFF
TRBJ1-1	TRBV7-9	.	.	TGTGCCGGGATAGAGGGTATGAACACTGAAGCTTTCTTT	CAGIEGMNTEAFF
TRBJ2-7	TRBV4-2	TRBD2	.	TGTGCCAGCAGCCACGGGGGGACGTTCTACGAGCAGTACTTC	CASSHGGTFYEQYF
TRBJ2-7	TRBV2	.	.	TGTGCCAGCAAAGAAGGCGGTACCTACGAGCAGTACTTC	CASKEGGTYEQYF
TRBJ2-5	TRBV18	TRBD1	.	TGTGCCAGCTCACAAGGACAGGAAGAGACCCAGTACTTC	CASSQGQEETQYF
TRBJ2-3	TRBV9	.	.	TGTGCCAGCAGCGTAGTCCTGGGTCAGGGGTACACAGATACGCAGTATTTT	CASSVVLGQGYTDTQYF
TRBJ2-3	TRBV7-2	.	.	TGTGCCAGCAGCTTAGTAATAGCTAGCACAGATACGCAGTATTTT	CASSLVIASTDTQYF
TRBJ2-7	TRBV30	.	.	TGTGCCTGGAGGGGAATCCAAACGGGACACTTCTACGAGCAGTACTTC	CAWRGIQTGHFYEQYF
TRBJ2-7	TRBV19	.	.	TGTGCCAGTAGTATTGCTAGCGCAGCTTCCTACGAGCAGTACTTC	CASSIASAASYEQYF
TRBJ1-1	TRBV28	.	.	TGTGCCAGCAGTTTATCGGAGGGGGGGATCACTGAAGCTTTCTTT	CASSLSEGGITEAFF
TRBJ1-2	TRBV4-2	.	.	TGTGCCAGCAGCCCGGGGGAGGGTGGCTACACCTTC	CASSPGEGGYTF
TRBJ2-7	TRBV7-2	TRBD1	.	TGTGCCAGCAGCTCCATCAGGGGGTCTGACGAGCAGTACTTC	CASSSIRGSDEQYF
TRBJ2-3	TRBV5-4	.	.	TGTGCCAGCAGCCCGAACGTCAGAGATACGCAGTATTTT	CASSPNVRDTQYF
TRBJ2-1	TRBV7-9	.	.	TGTGCCAGCAGCTTATTAGGGAGCGAGCAGTTCTTC	CASSLLGSEQFF
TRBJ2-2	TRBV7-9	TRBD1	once	TGTGCCAGCAGCCCCCTGGCCAGGGGGTTGGACGGGGAGCTGTTTTTT	CASSPLARGLDGELFF
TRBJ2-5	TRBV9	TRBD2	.	TGTGCCAGCAGTCCTAGACTAGCGGGCTACCAAGAGACCCAGTACTTC	CASSPRLAGYQETQYF
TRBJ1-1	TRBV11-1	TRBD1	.	TGTGCCAGCAGCACCCGGGACAGGAGGGACACTGAAGCTTTCTTT	CASSTRDRRDTEAFF
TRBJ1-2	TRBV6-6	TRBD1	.	TGTGCCAGCAGTTACTCGAGGCGGACAGGGGAAGGCTACACCTTC	CASSYSRRTGEGYTF
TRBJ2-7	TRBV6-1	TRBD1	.	TGTGCCAGCAGAGGGACAGCCTCCTACGAGCAGTACTTC	CASRGTASYEQYF
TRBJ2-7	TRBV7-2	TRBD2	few	TGTGCCAGCAGCTTCGCAAGTGGACTAGTCGGTTACGAGCAGTACTTC	CASSFASGLVGYEQYF
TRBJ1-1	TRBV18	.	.	TGTGCCAGCTCACAGGGGGAGACCACTGAAGCTTTCTTT	CASSQGETTEAFF
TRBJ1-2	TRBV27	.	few	TGTGCCAGCAGTCGCTATCCCCCTAATGGCTACACCTTC	CASSRYPPNGYTF